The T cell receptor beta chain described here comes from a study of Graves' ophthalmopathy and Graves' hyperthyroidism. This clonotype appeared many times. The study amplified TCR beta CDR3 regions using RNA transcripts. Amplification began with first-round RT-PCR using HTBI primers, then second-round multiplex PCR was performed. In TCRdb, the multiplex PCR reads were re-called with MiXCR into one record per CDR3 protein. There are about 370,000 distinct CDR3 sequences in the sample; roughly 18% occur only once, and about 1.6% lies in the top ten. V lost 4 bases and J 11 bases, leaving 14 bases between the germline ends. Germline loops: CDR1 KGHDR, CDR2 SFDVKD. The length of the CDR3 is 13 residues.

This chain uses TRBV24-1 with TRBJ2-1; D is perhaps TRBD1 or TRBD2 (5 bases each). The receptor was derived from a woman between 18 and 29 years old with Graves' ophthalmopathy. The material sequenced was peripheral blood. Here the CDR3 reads CATSDPGTPKQFF. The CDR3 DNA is TGTGCCACCAGTGACCCCGGGACCCCTAAGCAGTTCTTC.